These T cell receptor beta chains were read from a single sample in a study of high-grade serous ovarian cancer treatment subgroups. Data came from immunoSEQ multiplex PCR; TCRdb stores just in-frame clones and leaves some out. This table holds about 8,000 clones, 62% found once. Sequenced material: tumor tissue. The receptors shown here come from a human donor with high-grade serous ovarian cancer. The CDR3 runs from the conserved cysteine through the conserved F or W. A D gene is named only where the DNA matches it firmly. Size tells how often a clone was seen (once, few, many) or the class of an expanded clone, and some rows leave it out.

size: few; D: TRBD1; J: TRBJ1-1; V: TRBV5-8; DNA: TGTGCCAGCAGCTGGGACAGAGGCACTGAAGCTTTCTTT; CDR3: CASSWDRGTEAFF
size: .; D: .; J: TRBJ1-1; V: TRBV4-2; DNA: TGTGCCAGCAGCCAAGAGGCGGGGAGCAGGGAAGCTTTCTTT; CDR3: CASSQEAGSREAFF
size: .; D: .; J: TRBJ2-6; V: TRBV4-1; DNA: TGCGCCAGCAGCCAATTCACGGGGGACAGACGCTCTGGGGCCAACGTCCTGACTTTC; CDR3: CASSQFTGDRRSGANVLTF
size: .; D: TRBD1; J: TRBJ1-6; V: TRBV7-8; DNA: TGTGCCAGCAGCCCGGGACAGGGGGCAAATTCACCCCTCCACTTT; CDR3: CASSPGQGANSPLHF
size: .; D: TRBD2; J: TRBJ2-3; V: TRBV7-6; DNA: TGTGCCAGCAGCCAAAAAAGCGGGGCCACAGATACGCAGTATTTT; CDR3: CASSQKSGATDTQYF
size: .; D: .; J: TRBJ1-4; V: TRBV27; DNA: TGTGCCAGCAGCTCCCCGGGGCCGAATGTTGAAAAACTGTTTTTT; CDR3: CASSSPGPNVEKLFF
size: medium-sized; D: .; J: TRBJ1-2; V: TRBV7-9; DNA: TGTGCCAGCAGCTTAGAGGGGATCGGGGGAGCCTGGAACTTC; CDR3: CASSLEGIGGAWNF
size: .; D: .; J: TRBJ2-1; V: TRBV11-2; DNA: TGTGCCAGCAGCTTAGTGGGTGGCGGCCGTGAGCAGTTCTTC; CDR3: CASSLVGGGREQFF
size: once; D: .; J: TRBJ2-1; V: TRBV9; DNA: TGTGCCAGCAGCCCAAGCGGGTACTCCTACAATGAGCAGTTCTTC; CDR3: CASSPSGYSYNEQFF
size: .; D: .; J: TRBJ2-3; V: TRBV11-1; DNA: TGTGCCAGCAGACTACTGGGGGCTAGGGTAGATACGCAGTATTTT; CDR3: CASRLLGARVDTQYF
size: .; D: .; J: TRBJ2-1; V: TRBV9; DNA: TGTGCCAGCAGCGTACGGGCGGACAACAATGAGCAGTTCTTC; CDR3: CASSVRADNNEQFF
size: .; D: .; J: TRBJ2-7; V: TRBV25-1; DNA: TGTGCCAGCAGTTGGGGGGACTACGAGCAGTACTTC; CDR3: CASSWGDYEQYF
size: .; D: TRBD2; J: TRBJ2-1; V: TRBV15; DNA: TGTGCCACCAGCGAACCGGGACTAGCGGGAGGGGATGAGCAGTTCTTC; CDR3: CATSEPGLAGGDEQFF
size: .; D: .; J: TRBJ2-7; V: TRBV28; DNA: TGTGCCAGCAGTTTAGTGGGGGGGGCTAAGACTTACGAGCAGTACTTC; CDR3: CASSLVGGAKTYEQYF
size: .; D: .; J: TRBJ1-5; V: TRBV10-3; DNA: TGTGCCATCAGTCAATCGCTCCGGGATGGAAATCAGCCCCAGCATTTT; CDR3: CAISQSLRDGNQPQHF
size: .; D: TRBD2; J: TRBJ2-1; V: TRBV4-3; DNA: TGCGCCAGCAGCCAAGACGCGACTAGCGGAGTACTCTACAATGAGCAGTTCTTC; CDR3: CASSQDATSGVLYNEQFF
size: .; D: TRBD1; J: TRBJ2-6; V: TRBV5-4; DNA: TGTGCCAGCAGGACCGGGACAGGGGTTTTGTCTGGGGCCAACGTCCTGACTTTC; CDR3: CASRTGTGVLSGANVLTF
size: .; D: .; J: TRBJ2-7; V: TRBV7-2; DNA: TGTGCCAGCAGCTTAGCACAGGCGGCTCCCTACGAGCAGTACTTC; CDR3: CASSLAQAAPYEQYF
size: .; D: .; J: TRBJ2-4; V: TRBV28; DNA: TGTGCCAGCAGGCCAGGGGGGACGAACATTCAGTACTTC; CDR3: CASRPGGTNIQYF
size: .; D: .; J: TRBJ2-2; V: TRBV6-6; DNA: TGTGCCAGCAGCCCGTGGGGAGTTGGGGAGCTGTTTTTT; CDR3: CASSPWGVGELFF
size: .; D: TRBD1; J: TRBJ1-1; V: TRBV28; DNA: TGTGCCAGCAGTTACTCAGGGGGAAGCACTGAAGCTTTCTTT; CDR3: CASSYSGGSTEAFF
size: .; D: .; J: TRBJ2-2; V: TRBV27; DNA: TGTGCCAGCAGGAAAGTTTCGACCGGGGAGCTGTTTTTT; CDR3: CASRKVSTGELFF
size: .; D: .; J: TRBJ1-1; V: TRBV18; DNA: TGTGCCAGCTCACCGGGGGACCGGGGCACTGAAGCTTTCTTT; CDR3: CASSPGDRGTEAFF
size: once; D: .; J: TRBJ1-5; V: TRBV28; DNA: TGTGCCAGCAGCCTCGTCAGCTATCAGCCCCAGCATTTT; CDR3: CASSLVSYQPQHF
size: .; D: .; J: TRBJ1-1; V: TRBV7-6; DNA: TGTGCCAGCAGCAGGACAGATACGAACACTGAAGCTTTCTTT; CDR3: CASSRTDTNTEAFF
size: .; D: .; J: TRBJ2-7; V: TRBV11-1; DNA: TGTGCCAGCAGCGTTAACAGGGGACGGGGGTCCTACGAGCAGTACTTC; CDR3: CASSVNRGRGSYEQYF
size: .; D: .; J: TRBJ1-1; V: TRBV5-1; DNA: TGCGCCAGCAGCCTGGGGGGGGGCGTGACTGAAGCTTTCTTT; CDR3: CASSLGGGVTEAFF
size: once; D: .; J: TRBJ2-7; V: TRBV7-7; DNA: TGTGCCAGCAGCTTAGGGCTAGGGCCGTACGAGCAGTACTTC; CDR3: CASSLGLGPYEQYF
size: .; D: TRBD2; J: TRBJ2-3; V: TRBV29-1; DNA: TGCAGCGTTGTAGTAACTAGCGGGAGACGTACGCAGTATTTT; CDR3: CSVVVTSGRRTQYF
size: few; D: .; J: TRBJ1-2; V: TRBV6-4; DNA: TGTGCCAGCAGTTACGCAGCAGGGCGAATCGGCTACACCTTC; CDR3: CASSYAAGRIGYTF
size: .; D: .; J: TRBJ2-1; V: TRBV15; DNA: TGTGCCACCAGCAGAGGGACGAGGGGAGATGAGCAGTTCTTC; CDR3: CATSRGTRGDEQFF
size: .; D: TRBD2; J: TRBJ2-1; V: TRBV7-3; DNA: TGTGCCAGCAGCCTAAGCAGCGGGACCACTTACAATGAGCAGTTCTTC; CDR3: CASSLSSGTTYNEQFF
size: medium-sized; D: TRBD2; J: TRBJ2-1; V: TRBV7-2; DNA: TGTGCCAGCAGCTTGCTAGCGGGAGCCAATGAGCAGTTCTTC; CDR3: CASSLLAGANEQFF
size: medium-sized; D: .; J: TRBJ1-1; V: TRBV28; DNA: TGTGCCAGCATGGCGCGGCCGAGAGCTTTCTTT; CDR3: CASMARPRAFF
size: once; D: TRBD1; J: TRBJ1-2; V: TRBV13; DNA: TGTGCCAGCAGCTTAGGCGGGGGGACAGGGGCCTATGGCTACACCTTC; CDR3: CASSLGGGTGAYGYTF
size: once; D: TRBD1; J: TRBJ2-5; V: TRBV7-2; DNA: TGTGCCAGCAGCTTCGGACAGGGGGAGACCCAGTACTTC; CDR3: CASSFGQGETQYF
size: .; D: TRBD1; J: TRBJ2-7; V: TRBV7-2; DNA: TGTGCCAGCAGCTCAGTCCCGGGACAGGGTCGGCAGTACTTC; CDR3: CASSSVPGQGRQYF
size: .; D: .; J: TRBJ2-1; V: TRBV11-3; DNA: TGTGCCAGCAGCTTAGATGGGCCAACTGCGGATGAGCAGTTCTTC; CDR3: CASSLDGPTADEQFF
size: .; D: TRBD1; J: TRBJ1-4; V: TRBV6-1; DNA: TGTGCCAGCAGTGACTCGACAGGGGGGAATGAAAAACTGTTTTTT; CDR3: CASSDSTGGNEKLFF
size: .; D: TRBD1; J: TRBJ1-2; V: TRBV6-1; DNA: TGTGCCACAGAGACAGGGGGGGGATATGGCTACACCTTC; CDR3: CATETGGGYGYTF
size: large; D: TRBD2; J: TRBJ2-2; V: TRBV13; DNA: TGTGCCAGCAGAACACGGGGGGGACAGAACACCGGGGAGCTGTTTTTT; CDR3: CASRTRGGQNTGELFF
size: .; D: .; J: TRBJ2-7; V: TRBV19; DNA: TGTGCCAGTAGTATTCAGGCAGGGGATTCTCGCTCCTACGAGCAGTACTTC; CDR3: CASSIQAGDSRSYEQYF
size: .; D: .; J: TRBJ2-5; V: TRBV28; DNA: TGTGCCAGCGCCTCTGATGGGACGGGTCGGGAGACCCAGTACTTC; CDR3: CASASDGTGRETQYF
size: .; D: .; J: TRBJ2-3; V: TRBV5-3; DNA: TGTGCCAGAAGTCCTTCTACGCAGTATTTT; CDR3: CARSPSTQYF
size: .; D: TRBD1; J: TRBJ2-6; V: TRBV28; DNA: TGTGCCAGCAGTTTTGCCACAGGGGCGCGGTCTGGGGCCAACGTCCTGACTTTC; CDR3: CASSFATGARSGANVLTF
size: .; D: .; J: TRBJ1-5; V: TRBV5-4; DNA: TGTGCCAGCAGCTTGGGGGGCGCTCAGCCCCAGCATTTT; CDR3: CASSLGGAQPQHF
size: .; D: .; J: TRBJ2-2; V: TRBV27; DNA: TGTGCCCCCCCAGGCACAGCACGTTTCGCGAACACCGGGGAGCTGTTTTTT; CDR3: CAPPGTARFANTGELFF